Listed here is a single T cell receptor beta chain. Per germline, CDR1 MNHNY and CDR2 SVGAGI (reference sequence). V gave up 8 bases and J gave up 8 bases, with 12 bases separating them. CDR3 size: 11 residues. This record comes from a study of blood T cell repertoires in COVID-19. Only in-frame clones appear in the TCRdb table, and some are missing; sequencing was by immunoSEQ multiplex PCR. The sample lists about 150,000 clones, 80% to 90% occurring once. The chain uses TRBV6-6 and TRBJ1-1; a weak D match, TRBD1 (5 bases). Source material: peripheral blood. This receptor was obtained from a woman in her seventies with acute or convalescent COVID-19. CDR3 coding DNA: TGTGCCAGCCTTACGAGACAGGAAGCTTTCTTT. Its protein product is CASLTRQEAFF.